What follows are 30 T cell receptor beta chains derived from one specimen sequenced in a study of blood T cell repertoires in COVID-19. Produced via immunoSEQ multiplex PCR; TCRdb's table is partial and in-frame only. The sample shows over 200,000 clones, around nine tenths of them seen only once. Sequencing was carried out using PBMCs or T cells enriched from blood (not recorded which). These receptors were obtained from a man aged 25 to 40 who had recovered from COVID-19.

The chain uses TRBV7-9 and TRBJ1-1; 9 positions match TRBD1. CDR1 and CDR2 from the germline V gene are SEHNR and FQNEAQ (reference sequence). The CDR3 contains 15 residues. V was clipped by 3 bases and J by 7 bases; unmatched bases: 9. In DNA, the CDR3 is TGTGCCAGCAGCTTTGCGGGACAGGGTGGGGTTGAAGCTTTCTTT. Translated, it gives CASSFAGQGGVEAFF. The full variable domain, in which reference TRBV7-9 and TRBJ1-1 provide the parts outside the CDR3, is DTGVSQNPRHKITKRGQNVTFRCDPISEHNRLYWYRQTLGQGPEFLTYFQNEAQLEKSRLLSDRFSAERPKGSFSTLEIQRTEQGDSAMYLCASSFAGQGGVEAFFGQGTRLTVV.

Comment on this clone: It is likely a read error, because the conserved phenylalanine at the end of the CDR3 is missing. The DNA is omitted, as the CDR3 cannot be located on it reliably, and the CDR3 follows TCRdb's listing. The CDR3 is CAGKYTPGVI. The chain recombines TRBV3-1 (or the pseudogene TRBV3-2) with TRBJ1-1; TRBD1 is the table's D call, not checked against the DNA. The CDR3 is 10 amino acids in total, end residues counted. The germline CDR1 and CDR2 sequences are LGHDT and YNNKEL (reference sequence).

The V call is TRBV6-5, the J call TRBJ1-1; D unresolved. CDR1 MNHEY and CDR2 SVGAGI come from the germline V gene. This CDR3 spans 12 amino acids. V gave up 6 bases and J gave up 4 bases, with 9 bases separating them. CDR3 region: CASRGGFTEAFF. For the CDR3, the DNA is TGTGCCAGCAGAGGCGGGTTCACTGAAGCTTTCTTT.

A single count supports this clone. V gene TRBV4-2 combines with J gene TRBJ2-1, with no clear D. The V and J ends lost 1 base and 5 bases respectively, with 9 bases between them. This CDR3 has 14 amino acids. CDR1 LGHNA and CDR2 YNFKEQ come from the germline V gene. DNA for the CDR3: TGTGCCAGCAGCCAAGTGGCCAACGACAATGAGCAGTTCTTC. Translating gives CASSQVANDNEQFF.

This clone occurred once. The V and J genes are TRBV6-5 and TRBJ2-1; tentatively, D is TRBD1 (6 bases). Germline lookup yields CDR1 MNHEY and CDR2 SVGAGI. V was pared by 5 bases and J by 8 bases, with 16 bases between. The CDR3 loop spans 14 amino acids. The CDR3 here is CASSTGSLRDEQFF. Here the CDR3 DNA reads TGTGCCAGCAGTACAGGGAGCCTTAGGGATGAGCAGTTCTTC.

The chain links TRBV18 to TRBJ1-4; no firm D call. This CDR3 region has 13 residues. With 3 bases removed from V and 8 bases from J, the gap between germline ends came to 10 bases. CDR1 is KGHSH and CDR2 is LQKENI in the germline V gene. As DNA, the CDR3 is TGTGCCAGCTCACCGAGGGTGGAGGAAAAACTGTTTTTT. Its protein product is CASSPRVEEKLFF.

This rearrangement joins TRBV4-1 to TRBJ2-7; D unclear. Trimming left V 0 bases short and J 2 bases short, with 8 bases between. The germline V gene has CDR1 MGHRA and CDR2 YSYEKL. There are 14 residues in the CDR3. In DNA, the CDR3 is TGCGCCAGCAGCCAAGAATACTCCCCCTACGAGCAGTACTTC. Its protein product is CASSQEYSPYEQYF.

The chain uses TRBV7-9 and TRBJ2-7; D gene unclear. Per germline, CDR1 SEHNR and CDR2 FQNEAQ (reference sequence). The CDR3 covers 14 residues. V gave up 5 bases and J gave up 3 bases, with 14 bases separating them. CDR3 sequence reads: CASSTGSHVYEQYF. CDR3 DNA: TGTGCCAGCAGCACCGGGTCTCATGTCTACGAGCAGTACTTC.

V and J are TRBV28 and TRBJ1-5; D remains unclear. Between the trimmed V and J ends, which lost 7 bases and 4 bases, there was a span of 14 bases. The germline CDR1 and CDR2 sequences are MDHEN and SYDVKM. There are 14 residues in the CDR3. DNA of the CDR3: TGTGCCAGCACCCTTAGACAAACTAATCAGCCCCAGCATTTT. This sequence encodes CASTLRQTNQPQHF.

The genes are TRBV11-2 and TRBJ2-5, with 13 bases aligning to TRBD2. The CDR3 spans 17 residues. Germline V gives CDR1 SGHAT, CDR2 FQNNGV. With 5 bases clipped from V and 5 bases from J, the junction kept 11 bases outside the gene matches. The CDR3 loop is CASSLQGLAGVLETQYF. The CDR3 bases are TGTGCCAGCAGCCTCCAAGGACTAGCGGGAGTACTGGAGACCCAGTACTTC. Based on the CDR3 plus reference TRBV11-2 and TRBJ2-5, the full variable domain is EAGVAQSPRYKIIEKRQSVAFWCNPISGHATLYWYQQILGQGPKLLIQFQNNGVVDDSQLPKDRFSAERLKGVDSTLKIQPAKLEDSAVYLCASSLQGLAGVLETQYFGPGTRLLVL.

This rearrangement joins TRBV2 to TRBJ1-5; no clear D gene. The CDR3 sequence is 13 residues long. The germline gives CDR1 SNHLY, CDR2 FYNNEI. V was trimmed by 5 bases and J by 3 bases, leaving 8 bases between them. The CDR3 bases are TGTGCCAGCAGTCAGGACTACAATCAGCCCCAGCATTTT. It encodes CASSQDYNQPQHF. Together with reference TRBV2 and TRBJ1-5, the CDR3 gives the full variable domain: EPEVTQTPSHQVTQMGQEVILRCVPISNHLYFYWYRQILGQKVEFLVSFYNNEISEKSEIFDDQFSVERPDGSNFTLKIRSTKLEDSAMYFCASSQDYNQPQHFGDGTRLSIL.

V usage is TRBV3-1 (or the pseudogene TRBV3-2) and J usage is TRBJ2-7, with 7 bases identical to TRBD1. Germline CDR1 LGHDT, CDR2 YNNKEL (reference sequence). The V gene end was trimmed by 3 bases and the J gene end by 6 bases; junction bases not matched to a gene: 5. CDR3 length equals 13 residues. The CDR3 loop is CASSHTTGVEQYF. The CDR3 nucleotides are TGTGCCAGCAGCCATACAACAGGGGTCGAGCAGTACTTC.

The chain recombines TRBV19 with TRBJ1-5; unclear D gene. This CDR3 spans 17 amino acids. Germline V gene lookup returns CDR1 LNHDA and CDR2 SQIVND (reference sequence). Deletions cut 4 bases from V and 2 bases from J, with 18 bases between. The CDR3 sequence: CASSTPPGFDRNQPQHF. The CDR3 DNA sequence: TGTGCCAGTAGTACCCCCCCAGGCTTTGACCGCAATCAGCCCCAGCATTTT.

The chain couples TRBV6-5 to TRBJ2-7, with a weak D call TRBD1 (5 bases). V gave up 6 bases and J gave up 8 bases, with 20 bases separating them. CDR3 length: 14 amino acids. Germline V gives CDR1 MNHEY, CDR2 SVGAGI. The CDR3 reads CASSTGRTTPQQYF. DNA for the CDR3: TGTGCCAGCAGCACCGGACGGACAACGCCGCAGCAGTACTTC.

The chain employs TRBV18 and TRBJ1-1; TRBD1 is a possible D gene (5 bases). Germline CDR1 reads KGHSH; CDR2 reads LQKENI. Trimming stripped 4 bases from V and 5 bases from J, with 11 bases between. The CDR3 spans 13 residues. The CDR3 here is CASSRGDQTEAFF. CDR3 nucleotide sequence: TGTGCCAGCTCACGGGGGGATCAGACTGAAGCTTTCTTT.

CDR3 residues: CATSGRRSSYNEQFF. In DNA, the CDR3 is TGTGCCACCAGTGGGCGCCGGAGCTCCTACAATGAGCAGTTCTTC. V is TRBV24-1 and J is TRBJ2-1; no definite D call. The CDR3 has 15 residues. V lost 5 bases and J 0 bases, leaving 10 bases between the germline ends. Germline V gene data show CDR1 as KGHDR and CDR2 as SFDVKD.

The rearrangement joins TRBV7-8 to TRBJ1-6, with D possibly being TRBD1 (5 bases). The germline V gene encodes CDR1 SGHVS and CDR2 FQNEAQ. The CDR3 consists of 15 residues. V was shortened by 4 bases and J by 8 bases, with 15 bases between the two germline ends. The CDR3 nucleotides are TGTGCCAGCAGCTGGGGCTGGGGAAATGATTCACCCCTCCACTTT. It yields the protein CASSWGWGNDSPLHF.

The chain joins TRBV7-9 to TRBJ2-7; TRBD1 is a possible D gene (5 bases). Between the trimmed V and J ends, which lost 8 bases and 2 bases, there was a span of 10 bases. Per the germline V gene, CDR1 is SEHNR and CDR2 is FQNEAQ (reference sequence). There are 12 residues in the CDR3. In nucleotides, the CDR3 is TGTGCCAGCCAGGGCGGACCCTACGAGCAGTACTTC. It codes for CASQGGPYEQYF.

The rearrangement joins TRBV28 to TRBJ2-1; 7 bases are a match to TRBD2. The CDR3 extends over 14 amino acids. Germline V lookup: CDR1 MDHEN, CDR2 SYDVKM. The V gene end was trimmed by 5 bases and the J gene end by 10 bases; junction bases not matched to a gene: 11. Written as DNA, the CDR3 is TGTGCCAGCAGTCCCGACGGGGGGACGGGAGAGCAGTTCTTC. Protein: CASSPDGGTGEQFF.

This chain joins TRBV18 and TRBJ2-2; 7 positions match TRBD1. The CDR3 covers 18 residues. From germline, CDR1 is KGHSH and CDR2 LQKENI. The trim removed 1 base at V and 0 bases at J, leaving 8 bases unmatched. In nucleotides, the CDR3 is TGTGCCAGCTCACCACAACAACGCAGGGGGTCGAACACCGGGGAGCTGTTTTTT. Protein sequence: CASSPQQRRGSNTGELFF.

Here the CDR3 reads CASSSQGRSGNTIYF. The CDR3 DNA reads as TGTGCCAGCAGTTCACAGGGCCGGTCTGGAAACACCATATATTTT. The chain combines TRBV28 with TRBJ1-3; the D gene is possibly TRBD1 (6 bases). V shed 4 bases and J shed 1 base, with 11 bases lying between them. This CDR3 contains 15 residues. Germline values: CDR1 MDHEN, CDR2 SYDVKM.

The chain couples TRBV4-2 to TRBJ1-6; D is uncertain. The CDR3 runs to 16 residues. The V gene's germline CDR1 is LGHNA and CDR2 YNFKEQ. V was clipped by 4 bases and J by 4 bases, with 14 bases between them. For the CDR3, the DNA is TGTGCCAGCAGCCTACGACTGGTGGTATATAATTCACCCCTCCACTTT. This sequence encodes CASSLRLVVYNSPLHF.

In this sample, this clone turned up once. J is TRBJ1-1 and V is TRBV7-9; TRBD1 matches 7 bases. CDR1 is SEHNR, CDR2 FQNEAQ, per germline (reference sequence). This CDR3 spans 13 amino acids. J was trimmed by 11 bases and V by 3 bases; bases with no gene match: 9. The CDR3 region has the DNA TGTGCCAGCAGCTTCGGGACAGTAAATATGGCTTTCTTT. Translating gives CASSFGTVNMAFF.

This chain connects TRBV6-5 to TRBJ1-4; D is undetermined. Germline V CDR1 and CDR2: MNHEY, SVGAGI. V shed 2 bases and J shed 9 bases, with 13 bases lying between them. The CDR3 totals 14 residues. CDR3 region: CASSYEPAAQKLFF. CDR3 nucleotide sequence: TGTGCCAGCAGTTACGAACCGGCGGCCCAAAAACTGTTTTTT.

The genes are TRBV7-9 and TRBJ2-7, with 7 bases identical to TRBD2. The length of the CDR3 is 15 residues. The V gene end was trimmed by 6 bases and the J gene end by 4 bases; junction bases not matched to a gene: 12. Per the germline V gene, CDR1 is SEHNR and CDR2 is FQNEAQ (reference sequence). The CDR3 DNA reads TGTGCCAGCAGTACGGGAGGCCCGAGAAGTTACGAGCAGTACTTC. Translating it yields CASSTGGPRSYEQYF.

The chain couples TRBV9 to TRBJ1-1; D gene ambiguous. The CDR3 spans 13 residues. Trimming stripped 2 bases from V and 0 bases from J, with 5 bases between. Per the germline V gene, CDR1 is SGDLS and CDR2 is YYNGEE. CDR3 bases: TGTGCCAGCAGCGTTCAGATGAACACTGAAGCTTTCTTT. Amino acids: CASSVQMNTEAFF.

The chain carries TRBV19 and TRBJ2-7; tentative D call: TRBD2 (6 bases). Trimming stripped 2 bases from V and 1 base from J, with 12 bases between. Germline assignment: CDR1 LNHDA and CDR2 SQIVND (reference sequence). CDR3 length: 15 residues. The CDR3 nucleotides are TGTGCCAGTAGTATACGCGGGGCAGGTTCCTACGAGCAGTACTTC. Translating gives CASSIRGAGSYEQYF.

This clone appeared many times. The chain joins TRBV27 to TRBJ2-1; TRBD2 agrees at 11 bases. This CDR3 is 16 amino acids long. The junction had 5 bases not matched to a gene; V was cut back by 5 bases and J by 2 bases. Germline CDR1 is MNHEY and CDR2 is SMNVEV (reference sequence). The CDR3 is CASSISGRVTYNEQFF. Written as DNA, the CDR3 is TGTGCCAGCAGTATTAGCGGGAGGGTAACCTACAATGAGCAGTTCTTC.

The rearrangement links TRBV29-1 to TRBJ2-7, with D perhaps matching TRBD2 (6 bases). The CDR3 covers 11 residues. Trimming stripped 5 bases from V and 6 bases from J, with 11 bases between. The V gene's germline CDR1 is SQVTM and CDR2 ANQGSEA. The CDR3 sequence is CSVRRDGEQYF. The CDR3 nucleotides read TGCAGCGTTAGGAGGGACGGCGAGCAGTACTTC.

The chain links TRBV24-1 to TRBJ1-1, with 11 bases identical to TRBD1. Trimming cost V 5 bases and J 4 bases; bases outside gene matches: 5. The CDR3 runs to 15 residues. Per the germline V gene, CDR1 is KGHDR and CDR2 is SFDVKD. CDR3 protein: CATSARTGGVTEAFF. The CDR3, as DNA: TGTGCCACCAGTGCCCGGACAGGGGGCGTCACTGAAGCTTTCTTT.